Listed below are T cell receptor beta chains from one sample, sequenced in a study of CD8 T cells in ankylosing spondylitis. TCRdb ran MiXCR on the 5' RACE reads and lists one entry per CDR3 protein. The data hold roughly 150,000 distinct CDR3 sequences, with 6% to 8% observed a single time. Sequenced material: blood, either unsorted or a sorted T cell fraction (not recorded which). These receptors originate from a female donor with ankylosing spondylitis or in good health (not recorded which). The CDR3 runs from the conserved cysteine through the conserved F or W. A D gene is named only where the DNA matches it firmly. Size tells how often a clone was seen (once, few, many) or the class of an expanded clone, and some rows leave it out.

j_call | d_call | clone_size | v_call | cdr3_aa | cdr3_nt
TRBJ1-1 | NA | many | TRBV3-1 | CASSQEMLRGGNTEAFF | TGTGCCAGCAGCCAAGAGATGTTGAGGGGAGGGAACACTGAAGCTTTCTTT
TRBJ2-7 | TRBD1 | many | TRBV10-3 | CAIGRTGDSYEQYF | TGTGCCATCGGTAGGACAGGGGACTCCTACGAGCAGTACTTC
TRBJ1-5 | NA | many | TRBV5-1 | CASSFSNIGPVGQPQHF | TGCGCCAGCAGCTTCTCCAATATTGGTCCCGTGGGCCAGCCCCAGCATTTT
TRBJ1-1 | NA | many | TRBV18 | CASSPPFGGQNTEAFF | TGTGCCAGCTCACCACCGTTTGGGGGGCAGAACACTGAAGCTTTCTTT
TRBJ2-3 | NA | few | TRBV6-4 | CASSPRGNPSTDTQYF | TGTGCCAGCAGCCCCCGGGGGAACCCTAGCACAGATACGCAGTATTTT
TRBJ2-3 | NA | few | TRBV7-2 | CASSSPGTSDTQYF | TGTGCCAGCAGCTCCCCGGGTACTTCAGATACGCAGTATTTT
TRBJ2-7 | NA | NA | TRBV30 | CAWLSGSSYEQYF | TGTGCCTGGTTATCGGGGTCTTCCTACGAGCAGTACTTC
TRBJ2-2 | NA | NA | TRBV28 | CASSLGSSATGELFF | TGTGCCAGCAGTTTAGGCAGTTCGGCGACCGGGGAGCTGTTTTTT
TRBJ1-1 | NA | many | TRBV5-1 | CASTQGNTEAFF | TGCGCCAGCACCCAGGGGAACACTGAAGCTTTCTTT
TRBJ2-1 | NA | many | TRBV5-1 | CASSLSEGPPKNEQFF | TGCGCCAGCAGCTTGTCTGAGGGACCCCCCAAAAATGAGCAGTTCTTC
TRBJ2-3 | NA | many | TRBV20-1 | CSVAGGLATDTQYF | TGCAGTGTCGCCGGGGGGCTAGCAACAGATACGCAGTATTTT
TRBJ1-4 | NA | many | TRBV20-1 | CSAREAVANEKLFF | TGCAGTGCTAGAGAAGCGGTGGCTAATGAAAAACTGTTTTTT
TRBJ2-3 | NA | many | TRBV19 | CASSIMPQSQPNTQYF | TGTGCCAGTAGTATAATGCCCCAGAGTCAGCCAAATACGCAGTATTTT
TRBJ2-5 | TRBD2 | many | TRBV20-1 | CSATSGGQETQYF | TGCAGTGCTACTAGCGGGGGGCAAGAGACCCAGTACTTC
TRBJ1-3 | NA | NA | TRBV18 | CASSRPDAPSGNTIYF | TGTGCCAGCTCACGACCAGACGCGCCCTCTGGAAACACCATATATTTT
TRBJ2-3 | NA | many | TRBV5-1 | CANSRQSTDTQYF | TGCGCCAACAGCCGCCAGAGCACAGATACGCAGTATTTT
TRBJ1-1 | NA | few | TRBV7-2 | CASSTRLRGDTEAFF | TGTGCCAGCAGCACCAGGTTGAGGGGGGACACTGAAGCTTTCTTT
TRBJ2-7 | NA | many | TRBV15 | CATSSSPGRLALREQYF | TGTGCCACCAGCAGTAGCCCTGGGAGACTCGCTCTACGAGAGCAGTACTTC
TRBJ2-3 | NA | many | TRBV7-6 | CASSSDTGGDPVLTDTQYF | TGTGCCAGCAGCTCGGACACCGGCGGAGATCCTGTTCTCACAGATACGCAGTATTTT
TRBJ2-2 | NA | many | TRBV11-2 | CASSLVPGELFF | TGTGCCAGCAGCTTAGTTCCCGGGGAGCTGTTTTTT
TRBJ1-1 | NA | NA | TRBV7-2 | CASSLMTVEAFF | TGTGCCAGCAGCCTTATGACAGTTGAAGCTTTCTTT
TRBJ2-2 | NA | few | TRBV5-4 | CASSLYGAGHGELFF | TGTGCCAGCAGCTTGTACGGGGCCGGTCACGGGGAGCTGTTTTTT
TRBJ1-2 | TRBD1 | many | TRBV4-2 | CASSHEQGASYGYTF | TGTGCCAGCAGCCACGAACAGGGGGCTAGCTATGGCTACACCTTC
TRBJ1-3 | TRBD1 | many | TRBV2 | CASSQGQYTIYF | TGTGCCAGCAGTCAGGGACAGTACACCATATATTTT
TRBJ1-5 | NA | many | TRBV20-1 | CSGWTGSNQPQHF | TGCAGTGGATGGACGGGGAGCAATCAGCCCCAGCATTTT
TRBJ2-2 | TRBD1 | many | TRBV5-6 | CASSLGQGKRTGELFF | TGTGCCAGCAGCTTGGGACAGGGGAAGCGGACCGGGGAGCTGTTTTTT
TRBJ2-2 | TRBD2 | few | TRBV7-3 | CASSPPGGVTGELFF | TGTGCCAGCAGTCCCCCTGGGGGGGTCACCGGGGAGCTGTTTTTT
TRBJ2-5 | NA | NA | TRBV28 | CATKWGGAETQYF | TGTGCCACCAAATGGGGGGGCGCAGAGACCCAGTACTTC
TRBJ1-5 | TRBD1 | many | TRBV7-8 | CASSLAYRGLNQPQHF | TGTGCCAGCAGCTTAGCATACAGGGGACTAAATCAGCCCCAGCATTTT
TRBJ2-3 | TRBD2 | many | TRBV2 | CASSESRAGGPDTQYF | TGTGCCAGCAGTGAAAGTCGAGCGGGGGGACCAGATACGCAGTATTTT
TRBJ2-3 | NA | many | TRBV5-1 | CASSLEVGTDTQYF | TGCGCCAGCAGCTTGGAAGTGGGCACAGATACGCAGTATTTT
TRBJ2-3 | NA | many | TRBV20-1 | CSATQPGLRTDTQYF | TGCAGTGCTACCCAACCGGGACTTCGCACAGATACGCAGTATTTT
TRBJ1-5 | NA | many | TRBV20-1 | CSARDPRGVSNQPQHF | TGCAGTGCTAGAGATCCGAGGGGGGTTAGCAATCAGCCCCAGCATTTT
TRBJ2-1 | NA | NA | TRBV12-5 | CASGFARTAYNEQFF | TGTGCTAGTGGTTTCGCCCGGACAGCTTACAATGAGCAGTTCTTC
TRBJ2-2 | NA | many | TRBV5-1 | CASSQQGWDTGELFF | TGCGCCAGCAGCCAACAGGGATGGGACACCGGGGAGCTGTTTTTT
TRBJ1-5 | NA | many | TRBV5-1 | CASSLDGFSNQPQHF | TGCGCCAGCAGCTTGGATGGATTTAGCAATCAGCCCCAGCATTTT
TRBJ1-2 | NA | many | TRBV12-3/TRBV12-4 | CASSFRGFGYTF | TGTGCCAGCAGTTTCCGGGGGTTTGGCTACACCTTC
TRBJ2-3 | TRBD2 | many | TRBV7-2 | CASSLRLAGSTDTQYF | TGTGCCAGCAGCCTCCGACTAGCGGGAAGCACAGATACGCAGTATTTT
TRBJ1-2 | NA | many | TRBV29-1 | CSVPVGGAAYGYTF | TGCAGCGTTCCCGTGGGGGGGGCGGCCTATGGCTACACCTTC
TRBJ1-2 | NA | many | TRBV20-1 | CSAGGDGYTF | TGCAGTGCTGGGGGGGATGGCTACACCTTC